The clone carrying this T cell receptor beta chain was seen at least ten times. Its antigen is unknown. TCRdb re-processed the PCR reads through MiXCR. The table shows about 40,000 clones, with approximately 10% occurring only once. This sample was taken from a study of metastatic and nonmetastatic thyroid tumors. V shed 5 bases and J 13 bases; nucleotides not matched to a gene: 10. Germline V gene lookup returns CDR1 MNHEY and CDR2 SVGEGT. CDR3 size: 13 residues. All patients reached thyroid surgery having received no treatment beforehand. General study points: TCR beta diversity was reportedly significantly higher in malignant thyroid tumors than benign nodules, in blood and tumor.

The J gene is TRBJ2-7, the V gene TRBV6-2 or TRBV6-3; 11 positions match TRBD2. The specimen sequenced was blood. The clonotype was recovered from a female donor with papillary thyroid cancer or a benign thyroid nodule (not recorded which). Some clones in this sample may be carry-over from other donors' samples. CDR3 residues: CASSTGTSGGSYF. The DNA for the CDR3 is TGTGCCAGCAGTACCGGGACTAGCGGAGGCTCATACTTC.